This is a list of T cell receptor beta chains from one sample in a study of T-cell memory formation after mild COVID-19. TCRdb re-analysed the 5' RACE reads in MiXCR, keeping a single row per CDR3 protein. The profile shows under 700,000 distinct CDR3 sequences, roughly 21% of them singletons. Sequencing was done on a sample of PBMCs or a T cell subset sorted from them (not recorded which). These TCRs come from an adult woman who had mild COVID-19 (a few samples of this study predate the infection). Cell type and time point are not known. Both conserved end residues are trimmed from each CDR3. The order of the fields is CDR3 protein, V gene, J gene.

ASSLTNTDTQY	TRBV11-2	TRBJ2-3
SVLVRNTEAF	TRBV29-1	TRBJ1-1
ASSPTGQTLRVQY	TRBV7-9	TRBJ2-7
SARKQSGYT	TRBV20-1	TRBJ1-2
AWRAQGSSYGYT	TRBV30	TRBJ1-2
ASSPRVAGSGNEQF	TRBV11-3	TRBJ2-1
AISEAGQTTDTQY	TRBV10-3	TRBJ2-3
ASRPQGRANTGELF	TRBV19	TRBJ2-2
ASSLKGVGETQY	TRBV5-1	TRBJ2-5
ASSYSIRESSYNEQF	TRBV6-2/TRBV6-3	TRBJ2-1
ASSNSGSASYEQY	TRBV9	TRBJ2-7
SAREQALVDYNEQF	TRBV20-1	TRBJ2-1
ASHGGTEAF	TRBV2	TRBJ1-1
ASSLGRGRVRRGYGYT	TRBV12-3/TRBV12-4	TRBJ1-2
SARDSGQGNTEAF	TRBV20-1	TRBJ1-1
ASSLGPDGFDEKLF	TRBV7-6	TRBJ1-4
ASSLVVSGNTYNEQF	TRBV5-1	TRBJ2-1
ASSSRVAHGELF	TRBV27	TRBJ2-2
ASSEGGGANEQF	TRBV6-4	TRBJ2-1
ATSRGNTDTQY	TRBV15	TRBJ2-3
ASSSIGTGGYEQY	TRBV12-3/TRBV12-4	TRBJ2-7
ASSQGPTGEAF	TRBV4-1	TRBJ1-1
ASSLQTNTEAF	TRBV5-5	TRBJ1-1
ASSPGGDLEQY	TRBV18	TRBJ2-7
ASSYSSGANVLT	TRBV6-2/TRBV6-3	TRBJ2-6
AIPTDQDSYEQY	TRBV7-9	TRBJ2-7
ASSVALGLGGTKETQY	TRBV9	TRBJ2-5
ASSSTLPGLGSPLH	TRBV12-3/TRBV12-4	TRBJ1-6
ASTHSGGGVGGYT	TRBV5-4	TRBJ1-2
ASSSGGLKNSPLH	TRBV7-9	TRBJ1-6
ASSFRVGGTEEKLF	TRBV7-8	TRBJ1-4
ASTSPGLPPIEQY	TRBV19	TRBJ2-7
ASSYGFRDRKGEKLF	TRBV4-1	TRBJ1-4
ASSQDKGGTTEAF	TRBV4-1	TRBJ1-1
ATSRVSGREAF	TRBV15	TRBJ1-1
ASSFPAAGGTGELF	TRBV7-6	TRBJ2-2
ASSSGGPKTTDTQY	TRBV12-3/TRBV12-4	TRBJ2-3
ASSQDSAGNTDTQY	TRBV4-3	TRBJ2-3